Following are 7 T cell receptor beta chains from one sample sequenced in a study of cytomegalovirus exposure and HLA in healthy donors. The PCR contained 60 Vbeta and 13 Jbeta primers. TCRdb's table, derived via immunoSEQ multiplex PCR, lists solely in-frame clones and lacks some. This table has some 110,000 clones, around 70% appearing once. Material: PBMCs. The receptor source for this set is a man younger than 40 in good health and CMV-seropositive.

The J gene is TRBJ2-5, the V gene TRBV19, with 10 bases that match TRBD2. The DNA end is a closer match to TRBJ2-7, so the J assignment may be wrong. Germline V gives CDR1 LNHDA, CDR2 SQIVND (reference sequence). CDR3 length: 15 amino acids. CDR3 sequence reads: CASSITGTSDYEQYF. The CDR3 region has the DNA TGTGCCAGTAGTATAACAGGGACTAGCGACTACGAGCAGTACTTC.

In this sample, this clone turned up a few times. This chain links TRBV21-1 with TRBJ1-1; the table assigns TRBD1, which was not confirmed against the DNA. TRBV21-1 is noted as a pseudogene. The CDR3 has 15 residues. The CDR3 region has the DNA TGTGCCAGCAGCAAAGGTTGGCATCTGAACACTGAAGCTTTCTTT. It yields the protein CASSKGWHLNTEAFF.

This rearrangement joins TRBV7-8 to TRBJ2-5; 11 bases agree with TRBD2. This CDR3 region has 16 residues. J gave up 2 bases and V 3 bases, and 5 bases lay outside the gene matches. The V gene's germline CDR1 is SGHVS and CDR2 FQNEAQ. CDR3 in amino acids: CASSLETSGVQETQYF. The CDR3 nucleotides read TGTGCCAGCAGCTTGGAGACTAGCGGGGTTCAAGAGACCCAGTACTTC. Using reference TRBV7-8 and TRBJ2-5 for the parts outside the CDR3, the full variable domain is GAGVSQSPRYKVAKRGQDVALRCDPISGHVSLFWYQQALGQGPEFLTYFQNEAQLDKSGLPSDRFFAERPEGSVSTLKIQRTQQEDSAVYLCASSLETSGVQETQYFGPGTRLLVL.

With respect to this clone: The sample carries other DNA sequences with the same CDR3. The J gene is TRBJ2-7, the V gene TRBV18; D may be TRBD1 (6 bases). V dropped 6 bases and J dropped 3 bases, with 12 bases sitting between them. Germline V gives CDR1 KGHSH, CDR2 LQKENI. The CDR3 has 13 amino acids. The CDR3 loop reads CASSQGQLYEQYF. CDR3 DNA sequence: TGTGCCAGCTCCCAGGGACAACTCTACGAGCAGTACTTC.

V usage is TRBV10-3 and J usage is TRBJ2-7; 14 nucleotides line up with TRBD2. V shed 3 bases and J 5 bases; nucleotides not matched to a gene: 6. Per germline, CDR1 ENHRY and CDR2 SYGVKD. The CDR3 loop spans 16 amino acids. CDR3 nucleotides: TGTGCCATCAGTGAAGGACTAGCGGGGGGCGGACACGAGCAGTACTTC. Translated: CAISEGLAGGGHEQYF.

The chain has TRBV7-2 and TRBJ2-1; 9 bases line up with TRBD2. J was trimmed by 10 bases and V by 0 bases; bases with no gene match: 7. Per germline, CDR1 SGHTA and CDR2 FQGNSA. The CDR3 runs to 15 residues. CDR3 amino acids: CASSLAQRGAEEQFF. In nucleotides, the CDR3 is TGTGCCAGCAGCTTAGCCCAGCGGGGGGCAGAGGAGCAGTTCTTC.

This clone was detected only a few times. This rearrangement joins TRBV19 to TRBJ2-7; D may be TRBD2 (7 bases). Trimming cost V 9 bases and J 3 bases, with 15 bases left between them. The germline V gene encodes CDR1 LNHDA and CDR2 SQIVND (reference sequence). The CDR3 is 13 residues long. The CDR3 spells CASHGGGLYEQYF. The DNA of the CDR3 is TGTGCCAGCCATGGGGGGGGGCTCTACGAGCAGTACTTC.